A single sample gave rise to the 14 T cell receptor beta chains below, sequenced in a study of T-cell memory formation after mild COVID-19. TCRdb analysed the 5' RACE reads with MiXCR anew, one entry per CDR3 protein. The sample carries hundreds of thousands of distinct CDR3 sequences, 16% recorded once. Sequencing was performed on PBMCs or a T cell subset sorted from them (not recorded which). Receptor source: a man aged 18-30 years who had mild COVID-19 (a few samples of this study predate the infection). Cell type and time point are not known.

V usage is TRBV11-2 and J usage is TRBJ2-3; the D is unclear. This CDR3 comprises 12 residues. The germline V gene encodes CDR1 SGHAT and CDR2 FQNNGV. Trimming took 6 bases from V and 6 from J, leaving 10 bases between them. The CDR3 DNA is TGTGCCAGCAGTACTGGTTGGGATACGCAGTATTTT. This encodes CASSTGWDTQYF.

The chain has TRBV7-2 and TRBJ2-2; possibly TRBD1 or TRBD2 for D (5 bases each). The length of the CDR3 is 15 residues. Germline V gives CDR1 SGHTA, CDR2 FQGNSA. Trimming cost V 1 base and J 4 bases, with 10 bases left between them. The CDR3 bases are TGTGCCAGCAGCTTAGGAGGTGGGACCACCGGGGAGCTGTTTTTT. Protein product: CASSLGGGTTGELFF.

V gene TRBV7-2 combines with J gene TRBJ2-7; possibly TRBD1 or TRBD2 for D (5 bases each). Looked up from germline, CDR1 is SGHTA and CDR2 is FQGNSA. This CDR3 region has 14 residues. The V and J ends lost 3 bases and 1 base respectively, with 10 bases between them. The CDR3 DNA is TGTGCCAGCAGCTTTCTTGGGGGTTCCTACGAGCAGTACTTC. Its protein product is CASSFLGGSYEQYF.

The chain is built from TRBV6-6 and TRBJ2-1; D might be TRBD1 (6 bases). The germline V and J ends were trimmed by 6 bases and 10 bases, with 13 bases remaining between them. Germline assignment: CDR1 MNHNY and CDR2 SVGAGI (reference sequence). CDR3 length: 12 residues. CDR3 nucleotide sequence: TGTGCCAGCAGCAAACAGGGCTGGGAGCAGTTCTTC. Amino acid sequence: CASSKQGWEQFF.

This clonotype was counted only a few times. This chain links TRBV7-2 with TRBJ2-5, with TRBD1 matching over 8 bases. There are 15 residues in the CDR3. V shed 1 base, J shed 3 bases, and the junction held 4 bases outside the gene matches. The V gene's germline CDR1 is SGHTA and CDR2 FQGNSA. The CDR3 spells CASSLGPGQEETQYF. The CDR3 DNA reads as TGTGCCAGCAGCTTAGGTCCGGGACAGGAAGAGACCCAGTACTTC.

This chain connects TRBV29-1 to TRBJ2-2; no definite D call. V was cut by 4 bases and J by 0 bases, with 9 bases left in between. Per germline, CDR1 SQVTM and CDR2 ANQGSEA. The CDR3 has 14 residues. Here the CDR3 DNA reads TGCAGCGTTGGCAGGAGCTCGAACACCGGGGAGCTGTTTTTT. Translation: CSVGRSSNTGELFF.

This clonotype has just a few counts. V gene TRBV7-3 combines with J gene TRBJ2-5, with 7 nucleotides matching TRBD2. The CDR3 consists of 16 residues. Germline CDR1 is SGHTA and CDR2 is FQGTGA. Trimming at V came to 0 bases and at J to 5 bases, leaving 9 bases not matched to a gene. The CDR3, as DNA: TGTGCCAGCAGCTTAACCGGTGTCGGGGGGTCGGAGACCCAGTACTTC. It codes for CASSLTGVGGSETQYF. The full variable domain, completed using reference TRBV7-3 and TRBJ2-5, is GAGVSQTPSNKVTEKGKYVELRCDPISGHTALYWYRQSLGQGPEFLIYFQGTGAADDSGLPNDRFFAVRPEGSVSTLKIQRTERGDSAVYLCASSLTGVGGSETQYFGPGTRLLVL.

The sample holds a few counts of this clonotype. This chain joins TRBV12-3 or TRBV12-4 and TRBJ1-2; D may be TRBD1 (5 bases). The CDR3 runs to 12 residues. Between the trimmed V and J ends, which lost 4 bases and 7 bases, there was a span of 10 bases. CDR3 amino acids: CASSWGEFGYTF. The CDR3 coding sequence is TGTGCCAGCAGTTGGGGGGAGTTTGGCTACACCTTC.

This clonotype was detected only a few times. The J gene is TRBJ2-3, the V gene TRBV4-3; 10 positions agree with TRBD2. Germline V gene lookup returns CDR1 LGHNA and CDR2 YSLEER. V lost 7 bases and J lost 2; bases outside the gene matches: 9. The CDR3 covers 16 residues. The CDR3 nucleotides are TGCGCCAGCACCCTGCAGCTAGCGGGGGACACAGATACGCAGTATTTT. Translating it yields CASTLQLAGDTDTQYF.

This clonotype has ten or more counts. J is TRBJ1-1 and V is TRBV4-3, with 7 bases lining up with TRBD1. V trimming: 4 bases; J trimming: 4 bases; junction bases outside the gene matches: 21. Germline assignment: CDR1 LGHNA and CDR2 YSLEER. The CDR3 covers 19 residues. The CDR3 coding sequence is TGCGCCAGCAGCCCTACCCCCATAGCAACAGGGGACGGACGCACTGAAGCTTTCTTT. Amino acid sequence: CASSPTPIATGDGRTEAFF.

The rearrangement links TRBV6-5 to TRBJ2-3, with 8 bases matching TRBD2. The CDR3 extends over 15 amino acids. CDR1 MNHEY and CDR2 SVGAGI come from the germline V gene. Trimming at V came to 6 bases and at J to 0 bases, leaving 5 bases not matched to a gene. CDR3 sequence (DNA): TGTGCCAGCAGGAATCTAGCGGGTAGCACAGATACGCAGTATTTT. Its protein is CASRNLAGSTDTQYF.

The chain combines TRBV20-1 with TRBJ1-2; possibly TRBD1 for D (6 bases). The V gene lost 1 base and the J gene lost 7 bases, with 7 bases spanning the gap. CDR1 is DFQATT and CDR2 is SNEGSKA in the germline V gene (reference sequence). CDR3 length equals 11 residues. CDR3 residues: CSARVGAGYTF. CDR3 DNA: TGCAGTGCTAGAGTGGGGGCTGGCTACACCTTC.

The V and J genes are TRBV4-2 and TRBJ2-5; D possibly corresponds to TRBD2 (7 bases). The CDR3 covers 14 residues. From germline, CDR1 is LGHNA and CDR2 YNFKEQ. Trimming cost V 0 bases and J 5 bases, with 10 bases left between them. The chain's CDR3 is CASSQDRGGETQYF. The CDR3 nucleotides read TGTGCCAGCAGCCAAGATAGGGGGGGGGAGACCCAGTACTTC.

This clonotype came up a few times. This chain uses TRBV7-8 with TRBJ2-5; D possibly corresponds to TRBD2 (5 bases). Germline V gives CDR1 SGHVS, CDR2 FQNEAQ. V gave up 3 bases and J gave up 7 bases, with 12 bases separating them. CDR3 length equals 13 residues. CDR3 amino acids: CASSFRASGTQYF. For the CDR3, the DNA is TGTGCCAGCAGCTTTCGGGCCAGCGGGACCCAGTACTTC.